The 6 T cell receptor beta chains reported below all come from one sample, sequenced in a study of CXCR3-negative and CXCR3-positive naive CD8 T cells. Study conclusions and caveats: CXCR3-positive naive cells had TRB CDR3s that were more hydrophobic than CXCR3-negative naive cells had.

With UMI labels, 5' RACE was used to prepare the TRB cDNA libraries. TCRdb re-called the 5' RACE reads and gives one entry per CDR3 protein, without DNA. Its table records over 150,000 distinct CDR3 sequences. These receptors have no known antigen. The sequenced material came from naive CXCR3+ CD8+ T cells from blood. Subset noted: CD45RO-CCR7+CD27+CD95- naive CD8+ T cells expressing CXCR3 (TNR3+). The receptors were gathered from a human donor in good health. Some clones in this sample may be carry-over from other donors' samples.

The V gene is TRBV4-1, the J gene TRBJ2-7; the TCRdb D gene call, TRBD1, has no DNA to confirm it. The CDR3 totals 15 residues. The germline gives CDR1 MGHRA, CDR2 YSYEKL. The CDR3 is CASSQDPGAGYEQYF.

V usage is TRBV6-4 and J usage is TRBJ2-2; the TCRdb D gene call, TRBD1, has no DNA to confirm it. Germline CDR1 is MRHNA and CDR2 is SNTAGT. The CDR3 covers 18 residues. The CDR3 loop reads CASSDSSGGDANTGELFF.

The V gene is TRBV7-6, the J gene TRBJ2-1; TCRdb's D gene call, TRBD1, goes unchecked for lack of DNA. The V gene's germline CDR1 is SGHVS and CDR2 FNYEAQ. The CDR3 spans 13 residues. This CDR3 is CASSPNGGNEQFF.

The rearrangement uses TRBV7-2 and TRBJ1-5. Germline V gene data show CDR1 as SGHTA and CDR2 as FQGNSA. The CDR3 runs to 13 residues. CDR3 sequence reads: CASGGRSNQPQHF.

V gene TRBV5-4 combines with J gene TRBJ2-5. Germline V gene sequence: CDR1 SGHNT, CDR2 YYREEE (reference sequence). The CDR3 covers 13 residues. This CDR3 is CASSWDIPETQYF.

This rearrangement joins TRBV5-5 to TRBJ2-7. This CDR3 region has 16 residues. CDR1 is SGHKS, CDR2 YYEKEE, per germline (reference sequence). The CDR3 loop is CASSLVSGGYTSEQYF. The full variable domain, with the rest looked up from reference TRBV5-5 and TRBJ2-7, is DAGVTQSPTHLIKTRGQQVTLRCSPISGHKSVSWYQQVLGQGPQFIFQYYEKEERGRGNFPDRFSARQFPNYSSELNVNALLLGDSALYLCASSLVSGGYTSEQYFGPGTRLTVT.